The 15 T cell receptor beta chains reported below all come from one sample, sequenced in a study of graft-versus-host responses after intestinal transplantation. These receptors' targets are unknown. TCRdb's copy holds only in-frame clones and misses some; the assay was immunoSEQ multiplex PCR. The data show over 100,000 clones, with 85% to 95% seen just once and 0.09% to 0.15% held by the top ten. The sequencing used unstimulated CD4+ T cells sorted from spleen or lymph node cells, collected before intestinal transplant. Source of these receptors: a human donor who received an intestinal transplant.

The CDR3 reads CASRAGTLVRNEKLFF. The CDR3 DNA reads TGTGCCAGTAGAGCCGGGACTCTGGTGCGGAATGAAAAACTGTTTTTT. The chain is built from TRBV19 and TRBJ1-4; a weak D match, TRBD1 (5 bases). The CDR3 has 16 residues. Germline values: CDR1 LNHDA, CDR2 SQIVND (reference sequence). V dropped 6 bases and J dropped 5 bases, with 19 bases sitting between them.

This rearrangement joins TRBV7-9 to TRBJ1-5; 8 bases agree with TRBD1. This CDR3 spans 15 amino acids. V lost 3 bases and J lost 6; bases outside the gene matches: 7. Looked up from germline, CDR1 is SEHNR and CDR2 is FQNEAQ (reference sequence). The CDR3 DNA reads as TGTGCCAGCAGCTTGGCCGGGACAGGTCTTCAGCCCCAGCATTTT. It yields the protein CASSLAGTGLQPQHF.

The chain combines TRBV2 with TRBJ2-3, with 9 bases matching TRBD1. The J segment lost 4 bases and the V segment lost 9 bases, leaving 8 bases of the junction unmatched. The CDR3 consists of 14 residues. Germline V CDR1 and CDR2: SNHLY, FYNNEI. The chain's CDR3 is CASIRDRDADTQYF. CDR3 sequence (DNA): TGTGCCAGTATCCGGGACAGGGATGCAGATACGCAGTATTTT.

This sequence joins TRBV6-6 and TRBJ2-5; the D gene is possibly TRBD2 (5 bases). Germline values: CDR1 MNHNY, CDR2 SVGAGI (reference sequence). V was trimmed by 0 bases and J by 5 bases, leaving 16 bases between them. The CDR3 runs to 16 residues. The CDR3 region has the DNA TGTGCCAGCAGTTACTCGAGGCCGGGGATCGGGGAGACCCAGTACTTC. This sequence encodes CASSYSRPGIGETQYF.

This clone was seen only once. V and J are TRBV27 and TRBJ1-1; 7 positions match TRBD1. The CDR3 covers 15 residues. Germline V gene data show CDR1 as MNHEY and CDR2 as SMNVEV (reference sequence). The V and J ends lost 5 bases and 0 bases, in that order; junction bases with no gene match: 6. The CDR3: CASSTAGTVNTEAFF. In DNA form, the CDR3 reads TGTGCCAGCAGTACAGCCGGGACAGTGAACACTGAAGCTTTCTTT.

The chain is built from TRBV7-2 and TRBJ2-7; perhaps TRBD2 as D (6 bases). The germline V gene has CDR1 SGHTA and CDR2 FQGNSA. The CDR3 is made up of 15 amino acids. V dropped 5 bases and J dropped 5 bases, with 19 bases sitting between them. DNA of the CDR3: TGTGCCAGCAGCCACCGACTAGTCAGGCGGCACGAGCAGTACTTC. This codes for CASSHRLVRRHEQYF.

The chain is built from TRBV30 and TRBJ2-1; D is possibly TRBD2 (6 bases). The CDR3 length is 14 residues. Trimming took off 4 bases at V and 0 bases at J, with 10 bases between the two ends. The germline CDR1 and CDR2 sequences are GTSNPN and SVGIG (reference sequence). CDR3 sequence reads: CAWTSDSSYNEQFF. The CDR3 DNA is TGTGCCTGGACTAGCGACAGCTCCTACAATGAGCAGTTCTTC.

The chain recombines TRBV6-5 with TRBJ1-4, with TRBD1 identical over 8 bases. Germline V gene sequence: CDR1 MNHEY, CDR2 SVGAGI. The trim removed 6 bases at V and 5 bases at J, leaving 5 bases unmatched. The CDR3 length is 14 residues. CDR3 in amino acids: CASSLDRGNEKLFF. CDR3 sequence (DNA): TGTGCCAGCAGCTTAGACAGGGGAAATGAAAAACTGTTTTTT.

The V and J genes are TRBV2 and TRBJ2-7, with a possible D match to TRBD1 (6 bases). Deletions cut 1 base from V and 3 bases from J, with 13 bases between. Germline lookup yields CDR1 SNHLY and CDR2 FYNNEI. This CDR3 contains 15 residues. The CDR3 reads CASSEGEGGDYEQYF. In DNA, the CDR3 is TGTGCCAGCAGTGAAGGGGAAGGGGGTGACTACGAGCAGTACTTC.

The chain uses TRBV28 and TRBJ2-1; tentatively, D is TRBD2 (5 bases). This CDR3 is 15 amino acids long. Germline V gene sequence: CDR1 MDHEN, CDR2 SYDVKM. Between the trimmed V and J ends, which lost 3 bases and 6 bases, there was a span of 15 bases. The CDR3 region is CASSLASRHFNEQFF. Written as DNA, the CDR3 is TGTGCCAGCAGTTTGGCTAGCCGCCATTTCAATGAGCAGTTCTTC.

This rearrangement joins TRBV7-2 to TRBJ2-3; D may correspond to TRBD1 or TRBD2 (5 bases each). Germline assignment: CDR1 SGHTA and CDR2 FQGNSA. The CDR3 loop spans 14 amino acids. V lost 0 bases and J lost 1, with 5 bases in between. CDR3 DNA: TGTGCCAGCAGCTTAGCGGGGGGCACAGATACGCAGTATTTT. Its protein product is CASSLAGGTDTQYF.

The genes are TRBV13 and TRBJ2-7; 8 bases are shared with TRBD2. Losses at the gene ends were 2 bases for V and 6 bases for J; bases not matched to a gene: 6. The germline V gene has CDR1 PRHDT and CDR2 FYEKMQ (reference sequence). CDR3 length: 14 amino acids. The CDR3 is CASSLTGTRSEQYF. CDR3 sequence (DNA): TGTGCCAGCAGCTTAACCGGGACTAGAAGCGAGCAGTACTTC.

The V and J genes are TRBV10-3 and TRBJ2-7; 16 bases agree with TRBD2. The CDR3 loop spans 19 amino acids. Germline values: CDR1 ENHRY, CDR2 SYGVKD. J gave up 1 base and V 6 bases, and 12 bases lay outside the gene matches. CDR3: CAIREPGLAGGLLSYEQYF. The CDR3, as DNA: TGTGCCATCAGAGAACCGGGACTAGCGGGAGGGCTCCTTTCCTACGAGCAGTACTTC.

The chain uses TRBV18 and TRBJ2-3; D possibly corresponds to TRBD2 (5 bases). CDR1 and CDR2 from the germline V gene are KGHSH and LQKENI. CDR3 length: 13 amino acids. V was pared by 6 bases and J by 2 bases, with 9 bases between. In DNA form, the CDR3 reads TGTGCCAGCTCTTGGAGGACCACAGATACGCAGTATTTT. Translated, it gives CASSWRTTDTQYF.

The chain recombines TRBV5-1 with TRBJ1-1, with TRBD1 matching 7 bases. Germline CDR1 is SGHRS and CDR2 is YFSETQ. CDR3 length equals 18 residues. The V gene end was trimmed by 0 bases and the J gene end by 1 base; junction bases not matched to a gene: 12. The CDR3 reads CASSLDGARQGRNTEAFF. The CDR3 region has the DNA TGCGCCAGCAGCTTGGACGGGGCTCGACAGGGTCGGAACACTGAAGCTTTCTTT.